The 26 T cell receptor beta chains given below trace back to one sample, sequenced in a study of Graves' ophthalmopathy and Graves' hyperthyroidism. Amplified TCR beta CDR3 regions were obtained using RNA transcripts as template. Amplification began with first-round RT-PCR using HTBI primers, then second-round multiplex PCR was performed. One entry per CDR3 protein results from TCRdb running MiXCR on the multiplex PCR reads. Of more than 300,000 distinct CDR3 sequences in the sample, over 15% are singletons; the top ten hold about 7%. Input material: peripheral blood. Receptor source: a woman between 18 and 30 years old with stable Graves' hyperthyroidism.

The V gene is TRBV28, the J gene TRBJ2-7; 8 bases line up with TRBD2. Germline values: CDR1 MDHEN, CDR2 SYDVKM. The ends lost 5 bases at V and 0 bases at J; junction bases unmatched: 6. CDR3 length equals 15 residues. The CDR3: CASSIAGLNSYEQYF. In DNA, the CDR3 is TGTGCCAGCAGTATAGCGGGGTTAAACTCCTACGAGCAGTACTTC. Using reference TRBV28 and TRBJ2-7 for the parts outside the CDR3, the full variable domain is DVKVTQSSRYLVKRTGEKVFLECVQDMDHENMFWYRQDPGLGLRLIYFSYDVKMKEKGDIPEGYSVSREKKERFSLILESASTNQTSMYLCASSIAGLNSYEQYFGPGTRLTVT.

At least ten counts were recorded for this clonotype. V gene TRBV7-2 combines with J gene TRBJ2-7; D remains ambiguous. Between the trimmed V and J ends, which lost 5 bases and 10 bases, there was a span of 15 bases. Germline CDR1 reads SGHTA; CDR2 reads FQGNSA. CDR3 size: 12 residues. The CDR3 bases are TGTGCCAGCAGCCTCGCCCGCGGCGGACAGTACTTC. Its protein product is CASSLARGGQYF.

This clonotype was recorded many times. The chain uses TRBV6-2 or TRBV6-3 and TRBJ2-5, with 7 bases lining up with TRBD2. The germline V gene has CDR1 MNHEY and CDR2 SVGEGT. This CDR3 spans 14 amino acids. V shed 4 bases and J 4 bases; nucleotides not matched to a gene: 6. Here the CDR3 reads CASSSSGVLETQYF. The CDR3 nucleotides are TGTGCCAGCAGTTCCAGCGGGGTTTTAGAGACCCAGTACTTC.

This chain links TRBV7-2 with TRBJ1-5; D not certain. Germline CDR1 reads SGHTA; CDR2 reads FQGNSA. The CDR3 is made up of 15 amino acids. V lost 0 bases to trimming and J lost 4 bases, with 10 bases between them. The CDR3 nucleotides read TGTGCCAGCAGCTTAGCCTGGGGAGAAAATCAGCCCCAGCATTTT. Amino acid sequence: CASSLAWGENQPQHF.

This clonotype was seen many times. The DNA for the CDR3 is TGTGCCACCTTCGTTCAGGATTTCGGCTATGGCTACACCTTC. The encoded protein is CATFVQDFGYGYTF. The chain couples TRBV28 to TRBJ1-2; D not resolved. Germline V gives CDR1 MDHEN, CDR2 SYDVKM. The CDR3 has 14 residues. V was pared by 10 bases and J by 4 bases, with 19 bases between.

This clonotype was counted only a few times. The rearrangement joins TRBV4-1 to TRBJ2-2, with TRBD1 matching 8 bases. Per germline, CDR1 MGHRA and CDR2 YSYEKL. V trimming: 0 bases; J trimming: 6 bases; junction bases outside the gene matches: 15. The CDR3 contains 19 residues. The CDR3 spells CASSQDPLDRASFAGELFF. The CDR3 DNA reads TGCGCCAGCAGCCAAGATCCCCTGGACAGGGCGAGTTTCGCCGGGGAGCTGTTTTTT.

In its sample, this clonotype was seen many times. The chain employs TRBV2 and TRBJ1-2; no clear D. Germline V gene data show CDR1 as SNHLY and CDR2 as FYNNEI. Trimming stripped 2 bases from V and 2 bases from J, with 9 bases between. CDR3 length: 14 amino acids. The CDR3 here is CASSEKGRNYGYTF. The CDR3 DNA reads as TGTGCCAGCAGTGAAAAGGGTCGCAACTATGGCTACACCTTC.

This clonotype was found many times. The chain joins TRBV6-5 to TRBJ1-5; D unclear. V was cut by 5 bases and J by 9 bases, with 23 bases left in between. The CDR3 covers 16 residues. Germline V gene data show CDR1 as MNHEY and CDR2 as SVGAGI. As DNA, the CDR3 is TGTGCCAGCAGTACCCCCAGGACCGAGCCGGTGTGGCCCCAGCATTTT. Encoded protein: CASSTPRTEPVWPQHF.

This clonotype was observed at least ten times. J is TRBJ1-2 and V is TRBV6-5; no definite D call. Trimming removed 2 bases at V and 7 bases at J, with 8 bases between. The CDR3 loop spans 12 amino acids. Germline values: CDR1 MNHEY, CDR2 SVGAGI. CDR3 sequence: CASSYTGSGYTF. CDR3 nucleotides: TGTGCCAGCAGTTACACGGGGTCTGGCTACACCTTC.

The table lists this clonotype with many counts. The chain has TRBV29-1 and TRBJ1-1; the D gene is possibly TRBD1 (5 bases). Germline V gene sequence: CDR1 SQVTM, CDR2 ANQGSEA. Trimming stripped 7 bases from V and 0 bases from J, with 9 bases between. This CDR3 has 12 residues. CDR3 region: CSAQELNTEAFF. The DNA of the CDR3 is TGCAGCGCACAGGAACTGAACACTGAAGCTTTCTTT. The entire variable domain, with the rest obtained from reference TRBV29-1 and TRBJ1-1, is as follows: SAVISQKPSRDICQRGTSLTIQCQVDSQVTMMFWYRQQPGQSLTLIATANQGSEATYESGFVIDKFPISRPNLTFSTLTVSNMSPEDSSIYLCSAQELNTEAFFGQGTRLTVV.

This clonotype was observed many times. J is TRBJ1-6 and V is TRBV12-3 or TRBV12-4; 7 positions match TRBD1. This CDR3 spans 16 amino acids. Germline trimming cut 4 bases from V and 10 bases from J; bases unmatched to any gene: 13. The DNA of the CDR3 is TGTGCCAGCAGTTACAAAGGCGCCAGGGGGGGGTCACCCCTCCACTTT. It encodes CASSYKGARGGSPLHF.

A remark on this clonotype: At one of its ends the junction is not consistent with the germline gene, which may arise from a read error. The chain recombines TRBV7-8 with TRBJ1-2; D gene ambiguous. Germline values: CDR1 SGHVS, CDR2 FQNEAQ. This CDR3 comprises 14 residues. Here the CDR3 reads CACSLGQGLGGYTF. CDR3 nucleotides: TGTGCCTGCAGCTTAGGGCAAGGATTAGGTGGCTACACCTTC.

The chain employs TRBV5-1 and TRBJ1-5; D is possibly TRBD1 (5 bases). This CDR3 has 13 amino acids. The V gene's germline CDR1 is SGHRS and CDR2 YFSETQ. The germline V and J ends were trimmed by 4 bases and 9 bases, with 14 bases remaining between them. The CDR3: CASSPDRWGPQHF. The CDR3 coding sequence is TGCGCCAGCAGCCCCGACAGATGGGGGCCCCAGCATTTT.

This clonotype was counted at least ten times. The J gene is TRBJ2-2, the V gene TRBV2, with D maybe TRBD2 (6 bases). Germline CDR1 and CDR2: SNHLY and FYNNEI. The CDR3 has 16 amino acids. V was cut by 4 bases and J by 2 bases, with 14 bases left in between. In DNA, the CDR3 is TGTGCCAGCAGTGTCCGGCGGGGTATAAACACCGGGGAGCTGTTTTTT. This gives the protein CASSVRRGINTGELFF.

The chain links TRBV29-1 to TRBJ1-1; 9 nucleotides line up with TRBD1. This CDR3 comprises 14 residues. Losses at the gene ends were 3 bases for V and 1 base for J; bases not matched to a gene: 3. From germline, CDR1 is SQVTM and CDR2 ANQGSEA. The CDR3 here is CSVEGTGQNTEAFF. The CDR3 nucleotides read TGCAGCGTTGAGGGGACAGGGCAGAACACTGAAGCTTTCTTT.

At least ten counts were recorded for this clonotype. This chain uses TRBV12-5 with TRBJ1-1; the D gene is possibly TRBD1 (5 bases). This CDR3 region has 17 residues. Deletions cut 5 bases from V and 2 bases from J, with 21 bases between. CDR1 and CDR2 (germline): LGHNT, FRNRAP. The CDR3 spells CASGNHPPGRSNTEAFF. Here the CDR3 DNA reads TGTGCTAGTGGTAACCACCCACCAGGGCGAAGTAACACTGAAGCTTTCTTT.

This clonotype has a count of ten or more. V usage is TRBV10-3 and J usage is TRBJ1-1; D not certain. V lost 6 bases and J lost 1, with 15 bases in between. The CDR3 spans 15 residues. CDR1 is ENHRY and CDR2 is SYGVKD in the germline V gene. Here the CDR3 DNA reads TGTGCCATCAGGGCCGATGGTACGGCGAACACTGAAGCTTTCTTT. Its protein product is CAIRADGTANTEAFF.

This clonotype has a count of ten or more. The DNA for the CDR3 is TGCGCCAGCAGCTGGCAGGGTACGAACACCGGGGAGCTGTTTTTT. It yields the protein CASSWQGTNTGELFF. The chain employs TRBV5-1 and TRBJ2-2; the D gene is possibly TRBD1 (5 bases). V lost 3 bases, J lost 0 bases, and 9 bases lay in between. This CDR3 region has 15 residues. Looked up from germline, CDR1 is SGHRS and CDR2 is YFSETQ.

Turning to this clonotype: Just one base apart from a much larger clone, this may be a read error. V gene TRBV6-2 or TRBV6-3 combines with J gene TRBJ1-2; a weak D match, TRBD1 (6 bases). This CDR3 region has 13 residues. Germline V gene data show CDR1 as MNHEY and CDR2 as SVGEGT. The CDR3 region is CASSRDTYYGYAF. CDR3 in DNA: TGTGCCAGCAGTCGGGACACCTACTATGGCTACGCCTTC.

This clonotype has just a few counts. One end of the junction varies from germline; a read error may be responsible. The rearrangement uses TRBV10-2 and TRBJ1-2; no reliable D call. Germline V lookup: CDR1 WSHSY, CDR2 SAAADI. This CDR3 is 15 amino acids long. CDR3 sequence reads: CASSPNNRRWDGYTF. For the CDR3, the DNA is TGTGCCAGCAGCCCTAACAATCGTAGGTGGGATGGCTACACCTTC.

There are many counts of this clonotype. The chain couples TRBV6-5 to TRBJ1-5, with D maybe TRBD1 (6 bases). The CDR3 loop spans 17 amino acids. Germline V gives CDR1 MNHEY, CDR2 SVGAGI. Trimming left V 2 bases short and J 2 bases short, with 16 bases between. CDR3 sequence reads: CASSYKSRGLGNQPQHF. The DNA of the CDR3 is TGTGCCAGCAGTTACAAGTCCAGGGGATTGGGCAATCAGCCCCAGCATTTT.

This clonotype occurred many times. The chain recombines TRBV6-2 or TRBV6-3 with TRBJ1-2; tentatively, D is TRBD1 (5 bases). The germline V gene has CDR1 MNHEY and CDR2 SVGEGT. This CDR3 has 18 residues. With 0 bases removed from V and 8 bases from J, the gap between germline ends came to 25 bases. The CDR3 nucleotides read TGTGCCAGCAGTTACTCGGGGCTCCGGGGAATGCATGGTTCCGGCTACACCTTC. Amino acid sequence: CASSYSGLRGMHGSGYTF.

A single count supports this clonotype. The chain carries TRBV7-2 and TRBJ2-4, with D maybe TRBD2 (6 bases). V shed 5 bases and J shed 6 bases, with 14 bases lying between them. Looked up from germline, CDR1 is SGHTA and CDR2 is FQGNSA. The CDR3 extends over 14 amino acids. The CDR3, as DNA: TGTGCCAGCAGCCCCGGGGTAGCGGCAAACATTCAGTACTTC. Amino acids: CASSPGVAANIQYF.

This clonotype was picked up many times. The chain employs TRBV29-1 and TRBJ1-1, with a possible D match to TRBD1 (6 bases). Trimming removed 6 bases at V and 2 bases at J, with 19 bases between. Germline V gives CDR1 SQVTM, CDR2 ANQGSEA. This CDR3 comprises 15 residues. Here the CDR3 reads CSVTIPGHTNTEAFF. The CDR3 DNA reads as TGCAGCGTGACGATCCCGGGACACACTAACACTGAAGCTTTCTTT.

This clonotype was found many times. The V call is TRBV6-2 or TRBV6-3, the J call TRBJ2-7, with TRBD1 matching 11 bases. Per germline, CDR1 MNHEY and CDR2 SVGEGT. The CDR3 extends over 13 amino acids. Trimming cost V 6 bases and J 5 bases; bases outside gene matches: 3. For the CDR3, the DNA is TGTGCCAGCAGACGGACAGGGGGCGACGAGCAGTACTTC. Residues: CASRRTGGDEQYF.

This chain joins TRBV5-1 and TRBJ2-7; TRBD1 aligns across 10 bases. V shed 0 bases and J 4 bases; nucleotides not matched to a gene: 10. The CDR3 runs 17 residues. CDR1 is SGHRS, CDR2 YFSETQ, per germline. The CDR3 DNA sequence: TGCGCCAGCAGCTTGGCACGAGGGACAGGGGTGAAATACGAGCAGTACTTC. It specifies CASSLARGTGVKYEQYF.